This record looks at one T cell receptor beta chain sequence and its context. Its antigen remains unidentified. The record originates from a study of T cell repertoires in cytomegalovirus infection. Each CDR3 protein is one row after TCRdb ran MiXCR on the reads. This sample has around 530,000 distinct CDR3 sequences, with around a quarter found just once. Notes on the study in general: Cumulated frequencies of public TCR beta families served to identify carriers of CMV plus the relevant HLA.

Looked up from germline, CDR1 is KGHDR and CDR2 is SFDVKD. This CDR3 is 15 amino acids long. The germline V and J ends were trimmed by 2 bases and 2 bases, with 11 bases remaining between them. Sequencing used PBMCs. This sequence joins TRBV24-1 and TRBJ1-2; a weak D match, TRBD1 (5 bases). The clonotype was recovered from a human donor in good health (CMV status not recorded). Some clones in this sample may be carry-over from other donors' samples. The CDR3 sequence: CATSDSGTPNYGYTF. CDR3 coding DNA: TGTGCCACCAGTGATTCCGGGACGCCCAACTATGGCTACACCTTC.